The rows below give T cell receptor beta chains drawn from one sample of a study of CD8 T cells in Susac syndrome. Each CDR3 protein gets one entry after TCRdb re-called the immunoSEQ multiplex PCR reads with MiXCR. Of 95,000 to 150,000 distinct CDR3 sequences listed, under 96% are singletons. Sequencing used CD4+ T cells from PBMCs. Receptors originate from a human donor with Susac syndrome. Both conserved end residues are part of each CDR3. The D gene is left open where the match is weak. Clone size is given for some rows only: seen once, a few or many times, or a class if the clone is expanded.

d_call	v_call	clone_size	j_call	cdr3_length	cdr3_aa	cdr3_nt
.	TRBV20-1	.	TRBJ2-2	14	CSASHGTNTGELFF	TGCAGTGCTAGTCACGGGACTAACACCGGGGAGCTGTTTTTT
TRBD1	TRBV12-3/TRBV12-4	.	TRBJ1-2	12	CASHRGQYGYTF	TGTGCCAGTCACAGGGGGCAATATGGCTACACCTTC
.	TRBV6-5	.	TRBJ2-5	16	CASSYSSYQRAETQYF	TGTGCCAGCAGTTACTCGAGTTACCAGCGGGCCGAGACCCAGTACTTC
.	TRBV11-1	.	TRBJ1-1	14	CASSPRTISTEAFF	TGTGCCAGCAGCCCCCGGACCATAAGCACTGAAGCTTTCTTT
.	TRBV10-3	.	TRBJ1-1	14	CAISESRGRTEAFF	TGTGCCATCAGTGAGTCGAGGGGGAGGACTGAAGCTTTCTTT
.	TRBV5-1	.	TRBJ2-1	15	CASSLGESSYNEQFF	TGCGCCAGCAGCTTGGGCGAGAGCTCCTACAATGAGCAGTTCTTC
TRBD1	TRBV4-2	.	TRBJ2-7	16	CASSQDWGQDSYEQYF	TGTGCCAGCAGCCAAGATTGGGGACAGGACTCCTACGAGCAGTACTTC
TRBD1	TRBV12-3/TRBV12-4	.	TRBJ1-4	14	CASSLLTGEEKLFF	TGTGCCAGCAGTTTATTGACAGGGGAAGAAAAACTGTTTTTT
.	TRBV19	few	TRBJ2-7	14	CASSARDGSYEQYF	TGTGCCAGTAGTGCCCGGGACGGATCCTACGAGCAGTACTTC
.	TRBV28	.	TRBJ2-7	15	CASSLGGIHPYEQYF	TGTGCCAGCAGTTTGGGCGGCATCCACCCCTACGAGCAGTACTTC
.	TRBV5-4	.	TRBJ2-7	13	CASSLMMSYEQYF	TGTGCCAGCAGCTTGATGATGAGTTACGAGCAGTACTTC
.	TRBV6-1	.	TRBJ2-3	15	CASSLQGIATDTQYF	TGTGCCAGCAGTCTCCAGGGGATTGCCACAGATACGCAGTATTTT
.	TRBV30	.	TRBJ2-3	13	CAWSGDSTDTQYF	TGTGCCTGGAGCGGAGATAGCACAGATACGCAGTATTTT
.	TRBV10-3	once	TRBJ2-5	13	CATRTPEKETQYF	TGTGCCACCCGGACCCCGGAAAAAGAGACCCAGTACTTC
TRBD1	TRBV7-2	.	TRBJ2-5	15	CASSRGQALQETQYF	TGTGCCAGCAGCAGAGGACAGGCCCTCCAAGAGACCCAGTACTTC
TRBD1	TRBV6-6	.	TRBJ2-5	14	CATELGQGQETQYF	TGTGCCACAGAGCTGGGACAGGGCCAAGAGACCCAGTACTTC
.	TRBV5-1	once	TRBJ2-7	13	CASSLGSGPEQYF	TGCGCCAGCAGCTTGGGGTCCGGGCCTGAGCAGTACTTC
.	TRBV30	.	TRBJ1-5	15	CAWTKSGASNQPQHF	TGTGCCTGGACTAAATCAGGGGCTAGCAATCAGCCCCAGCATTTT
.	TRBV28	.	TRBJ1-2	14	CASIPGQPHYGYTF	TGTGCCAGCATCCCCGGACAGCCGCACTATGGCTACACCTTC
.	TRBV10-3	.	TRBJ2-1	12	CAIGTPPNEQFF	TGTGCCATCGGGACTCCCCCGAATGAGCAGTTCTTC
TRBD1	TRBV7-2	once	TRBJ2-1	14	CASSLDRAYNEQFF	TGTGCCAGCAGCTTGGACAGGGCCTACAATGAGCAGTTCTTC
.	TRBV7-2	.	TRBJ1-5	14	CASSPAGGDQPQHF	TGTGCCAGCAGCCCAGCGGGGGGAGATCAGCCCCAGCATTTT
TRBD1	TRBV5-5	.	TRBJ2-2	15	CASSLGTGATGELFF	TGTGCCAGCAGCTTGGGGACAGGGGCCACCGGGGAGCTGTTTTTT
.	TRBV19	.	TRBJ2-1	13	CASSLRTGLQQFF	TGTGCCAGTAGTCTCCGGACTGGGCTTCAGCAGTTCTTC
TRBD1	TRBV18	.	TRBJ2-3	17	CASSPWLGGQGTDTQYF	TGTGCCAGCTCACCATGGCTGGGTGGACAGGGAACAGATACGCAGTATTTT
.	TRBV11-2	.	TRBJ2-7	15	CASTPGSAVSYEQYF	TGTGCCAGCACCCCAGGGTCAGCAGTCTCCTACGAGCAGTACTTC
TRBD1	TRBV19	.	TRBJ1-1	15	CASSTGQGADTEAFF	TGTGCCAGTAGTACCGGACAGGGGGCGGACACTGAAGCTTTCTTT
.	TRBV14	.	TRBJ2-7	15	CASTTGTPSPSEQYF	TGTGCCAGCACCACCGGGACACCGTCCCCTAGCGAGCAGTACTTC
TRBD2	TRBV7-9	.	TRBJ2-7	12	CASSLAGGSRYF	TGTGCCAGCAGCTTAGCGGGGGGGTCAAGGTACTTC
TRBD1	TRBV7-3	.	TRBJ1-1	12	CASSHPGQVAFF	TGTGCCAGCAGCCATCCTGGACAGGTTGCTTTCTTT
.	TRBV3-1	.	TRBJ1-4	13	CASSRGLQEKLFF	TGTGCCAGCAGCCGGGGGCTACAGGAAAAACTGTTTTTT
TRBD2	TRBV3-1	.	TRBJ2-1	15	CASTLAGDRLNEQFF	TGTGCCAGCACCTTAGCGGGAGACCGCCTTAATGAGCAGTTCTTC
.	TRBV24-1	once	TRBJ2-3	14	CATSDRRERDTQYF	TGTGCCACCAGTGATCGACGGGAGAGGGATACGCAGTATTTT
TRBD2	TRBV2	.	TRBJ2-7	14	CASSEALAGVEQYF	TGTGCCAGCAGTGAAGCGCTTGCGGGGGTCGAGCAGTACTTC
TRBD1	TRBV29-1	.	TRBJ2-5	14	CSSGQDRLGETQYF	TGCAGCTCCGGGCAGGACAGGCTAGGGGAGACCCAGTACTTC
.	TRBV10-2	.	TRBJ1-5	12	CASSEAGRPQHF	TGCGCCAGCAGTGAGGCGGGTAGGCCCCAGCATTTT
.	TRBV24-1	.	TRBJ2-1	19	CATSDSFGAHSSSYNEQFF	TGTGCCACCAGTGATTCGTTCGGGGCCCATTCGAGCTCCTACAATGAGCAGTTCTTC
TRBD1	TRBV20-1	.	TRBJ1-2	12	CSASGTAYGYTF	TGCAGTGCTAGTGGGACAGCCTATGGCTACACCTTC
.	TRBV6-2/TRBV6-3	.	TRBJ2-7	15	CASSYRTGVPYEQYF	TGTGCCAGCAGTTACAGGACCGGGGTCCCCTACGAGCAGTACTTC
.	TRBV29-1	once	TRBJ2-7	11	CSVRQAGEQYF	TGCAGCGTGCGACAGGCGGGGGAGCAGTACTTC
TRBD1	TRBV29-1	.	TRBJ1-2	11	CSVSGTAGYTF	TGCAGCGTTTCCGGGACAGCTGGCTACACCTTC
TRBD1	TRBV29-1	.	TRBJ2-5	14	CSTRTGAVGETQYF	TGCAGCACCCGGACAGGGGCCGTAGGAGAGACCCAGTACTTC
TRBD2	TRBV18	.	TRBJ2-7	14	CASSSGTSGYEQYF	TGTGCCAGCTCATCCGGGACTAGCGGCTACGAGCAGTACTTC
.	TRBV5-4	.	TRBJ2-3	12	CASSLPGEAQYF	TGTGCCAGCAGCTTGCCTGGCGAGGCGCAGTATTTT
.	TRBV29-1	.	TRBJ1-1	12	CSVEAGLIEAFF	TGCAGCGTTGAGGCAGGGCTAATTGAAGCTTTCTTT
TRBD1	TRBV29-1	.	TRBJ1-5	13	CSVGQGGQQPQHF	TGCAGCGTTGGACAGGGGGGGCAACAGCCCCAGCATTTT
.	TRBV27	.	TRBJ1-2	12	CASSQRGYGYTF	TGTGCCAGCAGTCAACGCGGGTATGGCTACACCTTC
TRBD1	TRBV4-2	once	TRBJ2-1	15	CASSQEGQGGAEQFF	TGTGCCAGCAGCCAAGAGGGACAGGGTGGGGCTGAGCAGTTCTTC